These T cell receptor beta chains were read from a single sample in a study of T cell responses to AZD1222 COVID-19 vaccine. Clones were sequenced by immunoSEQ multiplex PCR, and TCRdb holds only the in-frame ones, with some missing. The sample has some 120,000 clones, roughly 85% seen once. Sequences were derived from peripheral blood, sampled on day 0 of AZD1222 vaccination. The receptors stem from an adult in good health. The CDR3 runs from the conserved cysteine through the conserved F or W. The order of the fields is clone size, V gene, D gene, J gene, CDR3 protein, CDR3 DNA. The D gene is left open where the match is weak. Not every row has a clone size; where given, it reads once, few, many or a size class.

>NA|TRBV24-1|TRBD1|TRBJ1-5
CATSDSGGSNQPQHF
TGTGCCACCAGTGATTCAGGGGGTTCGAATCAGCCCCAGCATTTT
>NA|TRBV19|NA|TRBJ1-1
CASSAQGWTEAFF
TGTGCCAGTAGTGCCCAGGGGTGGACTGAAGCTTTCTTT
>few|TRBV5-1|NA|TRBJ2-5
CASSFTARVQETQYF
TGCGCCAGCAGCTTTACAGCTCGTGTACAAGAGACCCAGTACTTC
>few|TRBV5-8|TRBD2|TRBJ2-3
CASYITGTTTDTQYF
TGTGCCAGCTACATAACCGGGACTACCACAGATACGCAGTATTTT
>NA|TRBV9|NA|TRBJ1-4
CASSPGRANEKLFF
TGTGCCAGCAGCCCGGGTAGAGCTAATGAAAAACTGTTTTTT
>NA|TRBV6-2/TRBV6-3|NA|TRBJ2-2
CASSYRTVGELFF
TGTGCCAGCAGTTACAGAACGGTCGGGGAGCTGTTTTTT
>NA|TRBV6-5|TRBD1|TRBJ1-3
CASSPDRNGNTIYF
TGTGCCAGCAGTCCGGACAGGAATGGAAACACCATATATTTT
>NA|TRBV4-2|NA|TRBJ1-4
CASSQAFGGFTNEKLFF
TGTGCCAGCAGCCAAGCCTTCGGGGGGTTCACTAATGAAAAACTGTTTTTT
>NA|TRBV9|NA|TRBJ1-1
CASSVVPGNTEAFF
TGTGCCAGCAGCGTAGTTCCGGGGAACACTGAAGCTTTCTTT
>NA|TRBV7-9|NA|TRBJ1-2
CASSLSRAGYGYTF
TGTGCCAGCAGCTTAAGCAGGGCTGGCTATGGCTACACCTTC
>NA|TRBV18|NA|TRBJ1-5
CASSQTVGEPQHF
TGTGCCAGCTCCCAAACGGTTGGGGAGCCCCAGCATTTT
>NA|TRBV3-1/TRBV3-2|TRBD1|TRBJ1-2
CASSPRGGGAFAGYTF
TGTGCCAGCAGCCCCAGAGGAGGGGGCGCGTTTGCTGGCTACACCTTC
>NA|TRBV4-2|NA|TRBJ1-2
CASSQDGRGDYGYTF
TGTGCCAGCAGCCAAGACGGAAGGGGTGACTATGGCTACACCTTC
>once|TRBV24-1|NA|TRBJ1-5
CATSDPNQPQHF
TGTGCCACCAGTGATCCAAATCAGCCCCAGCATTTT
>NA|TRBV4-2|NA|TRBJ1-5
CASSQDYEGGQPQHF
TGTGCCAGCAGCCAAGATTATGAGGGCGGTCAGCCCCAGCATTTT
>once|TRBV19|NA|TRBJ1-5
CASSIVGYSNQPQHF
TGTGCCAGTAGTATAGTGGGTTATAGCAATCAGCCCCAGCATTTT
>NA|TRBV5-5|NA|TRBJ2-5
CASSFPIETTGQETQYF
TGTGCCAGCAGCTTCCCCATAGAAACTACAGGGCAAGAGACCCAGTACTTC
>NA|TRBV3-1/TRBV3-2|TRBD2|TRBJ2-1
CASSRGSNEQFF
TGTGCCAGCAGCCGCGGGAGCAATGAGCAGTTCTTC
>NA|TRBV19|NA|TRBJ1-5
CASSSGRDNQPQHF
TGTGCCAGTAGTTCAGGGAGAGACAATCAGCCCCAGCATTTT
>once|TRBV19|NA|TRBJ1-1
CASLNRGGNTEAFF
TGTGCCAGTCTCAACCGGGGAGGGAACACTGAAGCTTTCTTT
>few|TRBV7-6|TRBD1|TRBJ2-2
CASSPGTGEYNTGELFF
TGTGCCAGCAGCCCCGGGACAGGGGAGTATAACACCGGGGAGCTGTTTTTT
>NA|TRBV9|NA|TRBJ2-5
CASSVDSGYAETQYF
TGTGCCAGCAGCGTCGACTCAGGCTACGCGGAGACCCAGTACTTC
>NA|TRBV7-3|TRBD2|TRBJ2-5
CASSLGVLAGGETQYF
TGTGCCAGCAGCCTAGGAGTACTAGCGGGGGGAGAGACCCAGTACTTC
>NA|TRBV7-2|TRBD1|TRBJ1-4
CASSPDRLLPNEKLFF
TGTGCCAGCAGCCCGGACAGGTTGCTACCTAATGAAAAACTGTTTTTT
>few|TRBV7-3|NA|TRBJ2-3
CASSLTPRARSSTDTQYF
TGTGCCAGCAGCTTAACCCCCCGAGCTAGATCTAGCACAGATACGCAGTATTTT
>once|TRBV10-2|NA|TRBJ1-2
CASSERQIGGDGYTF
TGCGCCAGCAGTGAGCGGCAGATTGGTGGCGATGGCTACACCTTC
>NA|TRBV18|NA|TRBJ2-5
CASSPTVRGGETQYF
TGTGCCAGCTCACCTACTGTGAGGGGAGGAGAGACCCAGTACTTC
>NA|TRBV7-9|NA|TRBJ2-7
CASSFFQNEQYF
TGTGCCAGCAGCTTCTTTCAGAACGAGCAGTACTTC
>NA|TRBV7-2|NA|TRBJ1-5
CASSLRAGEDQPQHF
TGTGCCAGCAGCTTACGGGCAGGGGAAGATCAGCCCCAGCATTTT
>NA|TRBV9|NA|TRBJ1-2
CASSGSLGQTGGYTF
TGTGCCAGCAGTGGATCCTTGGGTCAGACGGGGGGCTACACCTTC
>NA|TRBV5-6|NA|TRBJ2-7
CASSTPGKYEQYF
TGTGCCAGCAGCACCCCTGGAAAGTACGAGCAGTACTTC
>once|TRBV5-1|TRBD1|TRBJ1-1
CASSWTGGLGNTEAFF
TGCGCCAGCAGTTGGACAGGGGGCTTGGGGAACACTGAAGCTTTCTTT
>NA|TRBV30|TRBD1|TRBJ2-4
CAWETGGWDIQYF
TGTGCCTGGGAGACAGGGGGGTGGGACATTCAGTACTTC
>NA|TRBV24-1|NA|TRBJ2-5
CATSAIDLETQYF
TGTGCCACCAGTGCGATAGACTTAGAGACCCAGTACTTC
>once|TRBV12-3/TRBV12-4|TRBD1|TRBJ1-6
CASTGGGPLHF
TGTGCCAGCACAGGGGGGGGACCCCTCCACTTT
>NA|TRBV7-2|NA|TRBJ1-5
CASRGGPGNQPQHF
TGTGCCAGCAGGGGAGGTCCGGGAAATCAGCCCCAGCATTTT
>NA|TRBV27|NA|TRBJ1-1
CASSLHRGARGTEAFF
TGTGCCAGCAGTTTACATCGGGGGGCGCGAGGCACTGAAGCTTTCTTT
>few|TRBV15|TRBD2|TRBJ2-3
CATKRGTTDTQYF
TGTGCCACCAAGCGGGGGACGACAGATACGCAGTATTTT
>NA|TRBV3-1/TRBV3-2|NA|TRBJ1-1
CASSQGTEAFF
TGTGCCAGCAGCCAGGGTACGGAAGCTTTCTTT
>NA|TRBV13|NA|TRBJ2-5
CASSLGGGKETQYF
TGTGCCAGCAGCTTAGGTGGGGGGAAAGAGACCCAGTACTTC
>NA|TRBV30|TRBD2|TRBJ2-7
CAWRGLAGVYEQYF
TGTGCCTGGAGGGGACTAGCGGGAGTATACGAGCAGTACTTC
>few|TRBV15|TRBD1|TRBJ2-2
CATSTREGALTGELFF
TGTGCCACCAGCACCCGAGAGGGGGCGCTTACCGGGGAGCTGTTTTTT
>NA|TRBV4-3|NA|TRBJ1-2
CASSQGTQDYGYTF
TGCGCCAGCAGCCAAGGCACACAGGACTATGGCTACACCTTC
>NA|TRBV19|TRBD1|TRBJ1-4
CASSEGGTGNEKLFF
TGTGCCAGTAGTGAAGGGGGGACAGGGAATGAAAAACTGTTTTTT
>NA|TRBV18|NA|TRBJ2-6
CASGPGGSGANVLTF
TGTGCCAGCGGTCCAGGTGGATCTGGGGCCAACGTCCTGACTTTC
>NA|TRBV24-1|TRBD1|TRBJ2-7
CAIPGQGPSYEQYF
TGTGCCATCCCGGGACAGGGTCCTTCCTACGAGCAGTACTTC
>few|TRBV7-2|NA|TRBJ1-2
CASSLREANYGYTF
TGTGCCAGCAGCCTACGGGAAGCTAACTATGGCTACACCTTC
>NA|TRBV9|TRBD1|TRBJ1-2
CASSATGTDPWGYTF
TGTGCCAGCAGCGCAACCGGGACAGATCCCTGGGGCTACACCTTC
>NA|TRBV27|TRBD1|TRBJ2-7
CASSLTGDYEQYF
TGTGCCAGCAGTTTAACAGGGGACTACGAGCAGTACTTC
>NA|TRBV30|TRBD1|TRBJ1-3
CAWPGGAPGNTIYF
TGTGCCTGGCCAGGGGGCGCCCCTGGAAACACCATATATTTT
>NA|TRBV29-1|TRBD2|TRBJ2-3
CSVGTSGTSDTQYF
TGCAGCGTTGGGACTAGCGGGACGTCGGATACGCAGTATTTT
>few|TRBV29-1|NA|TRBJ1-1
CSVQGMLPIPFF
TGCAGCGTTCAGGGGATGTTGCCCATCCCTTTCTTT
>NA|TRBV6-2/TRBV6-3|NA|TRBJ2-7
CASSYSQSEQYF
TGTGCCAGCAGTTACTCACAAAGCGAGCAGTACTTC
>NA|TRBV5-4|TRBD1|TRBJ1-2
CASRDHTGTGSFGGYTF
TGTGCCAGCAGGGATCATACCGGGACAGGGTCCTTTGGTGGCTACACCTTC